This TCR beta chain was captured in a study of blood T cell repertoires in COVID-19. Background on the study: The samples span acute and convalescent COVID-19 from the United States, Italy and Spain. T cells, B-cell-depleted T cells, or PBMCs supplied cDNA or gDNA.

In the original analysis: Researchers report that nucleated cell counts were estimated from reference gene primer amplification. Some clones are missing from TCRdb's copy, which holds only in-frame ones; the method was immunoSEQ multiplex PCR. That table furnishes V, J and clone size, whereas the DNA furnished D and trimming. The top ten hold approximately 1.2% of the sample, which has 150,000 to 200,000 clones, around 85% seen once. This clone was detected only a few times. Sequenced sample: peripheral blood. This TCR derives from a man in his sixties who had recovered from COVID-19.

The CDR3 reads CASSPRELGNTIYF. The CDR3 nucleotides are TGTGCCAGCTCACCAAGGGAGCTCGGAAACACCATATATTTT. The V gene is TRBV18, the J gene TRBJ1-3; D gene unclear. The V end was cut by 2 bases, the J end by 4 bases, with 9 bases between. The germline V gene encodes CDR1 KGHSH and CDR2 LQKENI. CDR3 length equals 14 residues.